The sample holds many counts of the clone carrying this T cell receptor beta chain. Its antigen is as yet unknown. This sample stems from a study of T cells in Graves' hyperthyroidism and ophthalmopathy. Whole-study results and caveats: Most thyroid clonotypes expanded above 0.001 were also detected in blood. Ophthalmopathy could be told apart from stable hyperthyroidism with a 13 V-J model.

There were TCR beta CDR3 regions amplified from RNA transcripts. HTBI primers were employed in a first-round RT-PCR of the TCR CDR3. TCRdb reprocessed the multiplex PCR reads with MiXCR, giving one entry per CDR3 protein. The sample has approximately 610,000 distinct CDR3 sequences; over 12% are singletons. The germline V gene encodes CDR1 MNHEY and CDR2 SVGAGI. V trimming: 4 bases; J trimming: 7 bases; junction bases outside the gene matches: 4. CDR3 size: 15 residues. PBMCs came from 7.5 to 10 ml fresh peripheral blood. The sample comprised blood. This receptor was identified in a woman aged 40-49 years with Graves' ophthalmopathy. The chain employs TRBV6-5 and TRBJ2-2; TRBD1 aligns across 12 bases. The CDR3 loop reads CASSSGQGAHGELFF. Here the CDR3 DNA reads TGTGCCAGCAGTTCGGGACAGGGGGCCCACGGGGAGCTGTTTTTT.